The clone carrying this T cell receptor beta chain was detected many times. As yet, its antigen is unknown. The data were taken from a study of breast tumors, draining lymph nodes, adjacent tissues. Points from the study as a whole: Tumors had less TCR diversity than lymph nodes, more than nontumor tissue. Luminal-like breast cancer showed significantly higher tumor–nontumor repertoire similarity than basal-like. The lymph node origin of tumor T cells was framed as consistent with a hypothesis, not demonstrated. Data fit most tumor T cells coming from lymph node, expanding in tumor.

Germline CDR1 reads SGHTA; CDR2 reads FQGNSA. Trimming cost V 4 bases and J 5 bases; bases outside gene matches: 5. The CDR3 is made up of 14 amino acids. MiXCR was run by TCRdb on the multiplex PCR reads, yielding one entry per CDR3 protein. The table has about 140,000 distinct CDR3 sequences, approximately 32% seen once. The lymph nodes were axillary draining lymph nodes from breast cancer patients. V usage is TRBV7-2 and J usage is TRBJ2-5, with 9 bases that match TRBD2. The sample comprised axillary lymph node tissue. The sequence came from a female donor with breast cancer. Some clones in this sample may be carry-over from other donors' samples. The CDR3 sequence is CASSSTLAGETQYF. CDR3 coding DNA: TGTGCCAGCAGCTCTACCCTAGCGGGGGAGACCCAGTACTTC.